This T cell receptor beta chain was observed in a study of control samples from healthy donors and cancer patients. This CDR3 has 17 amino acids. Germline V CDR1 and CDR2: LNHDA, SQIVND (reference sequence). Trimming took 6 bases from V and 0 from J, leaving 18 bases between them. A few counts support this clone. TCRdb keeps only in-frame clones here, not all; method: immunoSEQ multiplex PCR. The sample lists 130,000 or so clones; around 90% were seen once. This TCR was recovered from a man in his forties or fifties in good health. The chain employs TRBV19 and TRBJ1-3; D is uncertain. The sample was blood. The CDR3 sequence is CASSMRPVSGSGNTIYF. The DNA of the CDR3 is TGTGCCAGTAGCATGCGCCCCGTTTCCGGCTCTGGAAACACCATATATTTT.